These T cell receptor beta chains were read from a single sample in a study of T cell repertoires in cytomegalovirus infection. No antigen has been assigned to these receptors. TCRdb passed the reads through MiXCR, listing each CDR3 protein once. Of some 560,000 distinct CDR3 sequences listed, just under 40% are singletons. Sequenced here: cultured PBMCs, sampled from culture after CMV antigen stimulation. The source of these receptors is a human donor in good health (CMV status not recorded). Some clones in this sample may be carry-over from other donors' samples. CDR3s include the opening cysteine and the closing phenylalanine or tryptophan. The D gene is left open where the match is weak. A row's size may be missing; if present it is once, few, many or a size class.

14,TRBJ2-7,-,few,TRBV4-3,CASSHLTGNYEQYF,TGCGCCAGCAGCCACCTAACAGGGAACTACGAGCAGTACTTC
15,TRBJ2-1,-,-,TRBV4-1,CASSQQWSGATEQFF,TGCGCCAGCAGCCAACAATGGTCCGGGGCTACCGAGCAGTTCTTC
13,TRBJ2-7,-,-,TRBV7-2,CASSSQATYEQYF,TGTGCCAGCAGCTCACAGGCCACCTACGAGCAGTACTTC
15,TRBJ2-1,TRBD1,-,TRBV2,CASSNTGTGYNEQFF,TGTGCCAGCAGTAACACCGGGACAGGTTACAATGAGCAGTTCTTC
13,TRBJ2-7,-,few,TRBV6-5,CASRRPGAYEQYF,TGTGCCAGCAGAAGACCAGGGGCCTACGAGCAGTACTTC
14,TRBJ2-7,-,few,TRBV11-2,CASSFVPRSYEQYF,TGTGCCAGCAGCTTCGTTCCGCGGTCCTACGAGCAGTACTTC
13,TRBJ2-5,-,few,TRBV11-2,CASSTWPQETQYF,TGTGCCAGCAGCACGTGGCCTCAAGAGACCCAGTACTTC
15,TRBJ1-5,-,few,TRBV6-1,CASSEPSYSNQPQHF,TGTGCCAGCAGCGAGCCATCTTATAGCAATCAGCCCCAGCATTTT
14,TRBJ2-5,-,-,TRBV20-1,CSAELGANQETQYF,TGCAGTGCCGAACTAGGGGCGAACCAAGAGACCCAGTACTTC
16,TRBJ2-7,-,-,TRBV18,CASSPPHVKGTYEQYF,TGTGCCAGCTCACCACCGCATGTCAAGGGAACCTACGAGCAGTACTTC
15,TRBJ1-6,TRBD1,few,TRBV7-2,CASSFRTGVGSPLHF,TGTGCCAGCAGCTTCCGGACAGGAGTCGGTTCACCCCTCCACTTT
17,TRBJ2-7,TRBD2,few,TRBV28,CASISPGGGPRSYEQYF,TGTGCCAGCATCTCCCCCGGGGGGGGACCAAGGTCCTACGAGCAGTACTTC
12,TRBJ1-5,-,once,TRBV6-8,CASSYPTGPQHF,TGTGCCAGCAGTTACCCAACCGGGCCCCAACATTTT
18,TRBJ2-2,TRBD1,once,TRBV6-7,CASRPGQGASELTGELFF,TGTGCCAGCAGACCGGGACAGGGGGCGTCAGAACTCACCGGGGAGCTGTTTTTT
13,TRBJ1-4,-,few,TRBV6-5,CASSDPLKKRVFF,TGTGCCAGCAGCGACCCCCTCAAGAAACGAGTGTTTTTT
17,TRBJ2-1,TRBD1,-,TRBV7-8,CASSLGDSALDSRGQFF,TGTGCCAGCAGCTTAGGGGACAGCGCTCTCGACAGCCGGGGGCAGTTCTTC
16,TRBJ2-1,TRBD2,-,TRBV7-6,CASSWSSGRGADEQFF,TGTGCCAGCAGCTGGTCTAGCGGGAGGGGGGCTGATGAGCAGTTCTTC
21,TRBJ1-5,-,-,TRBV11-3,CASSLDRAGLLGRNSNQPQHF,TGTGCCAGCAGCTTAGACAGGGCCGGCTTATTAGGGCGGAATAGCAATCAGCCCCAGCATTTT
15,TRBJ1-1,-,-,TRBV6-6,CASSYPARYGTEAFF,TGTGCCAGCAGTTACCCGGCCCGATACGGCACTGAAGCTTTCTTT
14,TRBJ1-6,-,-,TRBV9,CASSVEAYNSPLHF,TGTGCCAGCAGCGTGGAGGCGTATAATTCACCCCTCCACTTT
14,TRBJ2-5,-,few,TRBV6-2/TRBV6-3,CASTEWVGTETQYF,TGTGCCAGCACCGAGTGGGTAGGAACAGAGACCCAGTACTTC
13,TRBJ1-1,-,few,TRBV7-9,CASSLAPLDKAFF,TGTGCCAGCAGCTTAGCTCCCCTAGACAAAGCTTTCTTT
14,TRBJ2-7,-,-,TRBV12-3/TRBV12-4,CASSRRRAGYEQYF,TGTGCCAGCAGTCGGCGCAGGGCCGGCTACGAGCAGTACTTC
13,TRBJ2-1,TRBD2,-,TRBV7-2,CASTTSGYNEQFF,TGTGCCAGCACGACTAGCGGCTACAATGAGCAGTTCTTC